The T cell receptor beta chain under discussion was sequenced for a study of T cells in Graves' hyperthyroidism and ophthalmopathy. General study findings and limits: Most clonotypes expanded in thyroid above 0.001 were likewise present in blood.

Recently diagnosed hyperthyroidism of less than 2 months' duration affected patients aged 18 to 65. Exclusions: uncontrolled infection, other autoimmune disease, pregnancy, lactation. 10 ml of fresh peripheral blood supplied the PBMCs. TCR beta CDR3 region amplification was performed from RNA transcripts. First-round RT-PCR with HTBI primers amplified the TCR CDR3 region. MiXCR was run by TCRdb on the multiplex PCR reads, yielding one entry per CDR3 protein. The data show around 690,000 distinct CDR3 sequences, with roughly a sixth seen just once and 15% to 18% held by the top ten. This clonotype showed up just a few times. Antigen: not known. The sequenced sample was blood. The receptor comes from a man aged 45-65 years with Graves' hyperthyroidism.

CDR3 sequence: CSARAGTANQPQHF. CDR3 in DNA: TGCAGTGCTAGAGCGGGGACAGCCAATCAGCCCCAGCATTTT. The chain recombines TRBV20-1 with TRBJ1-5, with 7 bases aligning to TRBD1. Germline-derived CDR1 and CDR2 are DFQATT and SNEGSKA (reference sequence). The CDR3 extends over 14 amino acids. The trim removed 1 base at V and 3 bases at J, leaving 3 bases unmatched.